This T cell receptor (beta chain) came from a study of post-analysis software for immune sequencing data. At the level of the study: Relapsing-remitting, secondary progressive and progressive-relapsing courses of multiple sclerosis were included.

cDNA libraries for TCR beta contained unique molecular identifiers. With 1 to 10 million T cells as the source, a few hundred thousand cDNA molecules resulted. TCRdb fed the PCR reads into MiXCR, producing one record per CDR3 protein. The sample lists roughly 400,000 distinct CDR3 sequences, about 39% occurring once. Study conclusions and caveats: Elevated frequency relative to controls characterized roughly five TRBV segments in patients, TRBV5-6, TRBV5-1 and TRBV20-1 among them. Versus controls, multiple sclerosis patients showed significantly lower diversity (normalized Chao1). Co-batched samples clustered tightly together by F measure.

This clonotype was seen only a few times. The antigen remains unidentified. Germline V gives CDR1 SGHRS, CDR2 YFSETQ. The CDR3 is 16 residues long. The rearrangement joins TRBV5-1 to TRBJ2-5, with TRBD1 matching over 7 bases. The J call is uncertain, as TRBJ2-7 better fits the DNA end. The specimen was blood. The source of this sequence is a girl aged 2-10 years with multiple sclerosis. CDR3 bases: TGCGCCAGCAGCATTCATCCGGGACAGACTATAGACGAGCAGTACTTC. Protein sequence: CASSIHPGQTIDEQYF.